The source of this T cell receptor beta chain is a study of cytomegalovirus exposure and HLA in healthy donors (dated by TCRdb to about 2017). For context, the study as a whole: According to an earlier analysis of a few hundred of the donors, 150 million to 200 million T cells yielded 117 million unique TCR beta sequences and more than 250 Gb of sequence data. Genome-wide SNP genotypes for about 65% of the 666 donors were used in a later genetic analysis, which treated that subset as a discovery cohort. About 300 gigabases of sequencing data and tens of millions of unique TCR sequences were included in an early release covering several hundred HLA-typed donors. On average, roughly 250,000 unique TCR beta nucleotide sequences were sequenced per donor among several hundred genotyped donors of the cohort, with roughly a sixth of those sequences being non-productive. Typing coverage varied by locus: about 629-630 donors for A, B, C, DRB1 and DQB1; approximately 520 for DQA1; more than 600 for DPA1; roughly 450 for DPB1. Besides the first cohort of about 730 subjects, a separate validation cohort made up of 120 different subjects was used. To study patterns of TCR occurrence, a later analysis re-analyzed previously published TCR beta repertoires from 700 or so donors and added high-resolution HLA genotyping. HLA typing covered class I and class II loci at four-digit resolution. Alongside the repertoire data, information on donor age, sex, ethnicity and CMV serostatus was compiled. Roughly 5 DR-DQ haplotypes were handled as single units for association and clustering because linkage in the cohort was strong. All discovery cohort repertoires had been generated on a single sequencing platform. The study aimed to test whether signatures of past pathogen exposure could be identified by cataloging public T cell receptors. The study profiled the T cell repertoires of hundreds of subjects by immunosequencing and related them to cytomegalovirus serostatus. Of the roughly 420 genotyped donors, 70% to 90% were placed in the genetic ancestry cluster associated with self-reported Caucasian donors. To predict cytomegalovirus infection status, the study brought together high-throughput TCR immunosequencing, statistical association of individual TCRs with disease status, and machine learning. In an earlier analysis of 587 of the donors, high-throughput TCR beta sequencing was used to judge whether each TCR beta V gene segment behaved as functional or pseudogenic. In the later analysis, no new phenotypic data were used to find candidate immune exposures; instead, reliance was placed on TCR beta sequences and their occurrence across donors.

Inclusive of the bounding cysteine and phenylalanine, the CDR3 is 15 residues long. Just the 45-base CDR3 DNA is kept, in frame starting at base 1. V and J are trimmed by 0 bases and 6 bases, and the gene matches miss 4 bases of the junction. CDR1 and CDR2 (SGHRS, YFSETQ) derive from the germline V gene. The cohort comprised fewer than 700 healthy bone marrow donors. At the time of sampling, all cohort members were nominally healthy, though unrecorded immune exposures were likely present. The donor was CMV seronegative and belonged to the group of 352 seronegative cohort members. A peripheral blood sample was provided by each donor, and peripheral blood mononuclear cells were used for TCR beta sequencing. The Qiagen DNeasy Blood Extraction Kit was used to extract genomic DNA from the blood cell samples. Details on this clone: Its antigen specificity is not known. No base qualities exist here, and no much larger clone lies one base off it.

The library was made by the immunoSEQ multiplex PCR assay. The multiplex PCR relied on a mix of 60 forward primers for TCR Vbeta segments and 13 reverse primers for TCR Jbeta segments. The CDR3 region of rearranged TCR beta genes was amplified from genomic DNA with a multiplex PCR assay. The Illumina HiSeq System was used to sequence the amplified TCR beta libraries as 87-base-pair reads. Turning to the authors' computational methods: A later analysis tallied 70 million to 100 million unique TCR beta chains across the approximately 670 repertoires, and 10 million to 11 million of those chains were shared by two or more donors. Raw reads were error-corrected and collapsed into unique sequences with a nearest-neighbor algorithm that merged closely related sequences to remove PCR and sequencing errors. Alignment of CDR3 sequences to IMGT reference sequences was used to assign V, D and J gene segments. For a sequence to be retained, a match of at least six nucleotides was required to both a V gene segment and a J gene segment. Rearrangements were called productive when the CDR3 lacked stop codons and stayed in frame with V and J; all others were non-productive. CDR3 was defined by IMGT convention, running from the second conserved V-encoded cysteine to the conserved J-encoded phenylalanine. The earlier analysis of 550 to 650 of the donors excluded any sequence lacking an unambiguous match to a single V gene segment. An earlier analysis of 550 to 650 of the donors classified V segments as functional when productive rearrangements were above 56.7% and as segregating when the standard deviation between donors was above 5%. To diagnose cytomegalovirus status from the catalog of TCR beta chain sequences, a statistical classification framework was built. V and J gene assignment, in a later analysis, came from comparing TCR nucleotide sequences with IMGT/GENE-DB human TR gene sequences. Using the TCRdist pipeline, a later analysis assigned CDR3 sequences along with most-parsimonious VDJ recombination scenarios. In a later analysis, each TCR beta chain was defined by its CDR3 amino acid sequence together with its V-gene family, and reads lacking a unique V-gene family were excluded. In a later analysis, around 600 highly shared, low-generation-probability nucleotide sequences were removed to address suspected cross-contamination and a sequencing artifact. In a later analysis, a clonal expansion index was calculated for each public chain from normalized within-repertoire ranks of inferred template counts. A later analysis computed generation probabilities with a VDJ recombination model fitted to out-of-frame rearrangements, and checked the results against IGoR. In a later analysis, TCR-TCR, TCR-HLA and TCR-CMV co-occurrence was scored with hypergeometric tests, and a repertoire-size bias correction was applied to TCR pairs. To estimate false discovery rates, a later analysis permuted the HLA or CMV assignments 20 times. In a later analysis, co-occurring TCRs were grouped with DBSCAN, and TCRdist sequence similarity was added when clustering was performed within HLA-allele-positive subsets. For co-occurrence clustering, repertoires with fewer than 30,000 or more than 120,000 public chains were excluded, along with roughly 5 repertoires with anomalous nucleotide sharing. This immuneACCESS table, as held by TCRdb, lists in-frame sequences with V and J called but not all clones. Of the missing ones, under half trace to an unresolved V gene in checked studies; the others have no known cause. V and J calls and clone size come straight from that table; D and trimming were deduced from the DNA. The sample contains roughly 120,000 clones, roughly 87% of them found a single time. In total, the top ten clones hold roughly 1.5% of the sample.

What the research found in general, with its limitations: Compared with the approximately 700-donor mean, donors in an Asian-associated ancestry cluster had fewer N-insertions in productive TCRs, according to a later genetic analysis. The earlier analysis of a few hundred of the donors excluded some 15 rarely observed V segments, including chromosome 9 orphons, because counts were too low. The classifier was reported to diagnose cytomegalovirus status with high specificity and sensitivity in both the original and validation cohorts. An earlier analysis of around 540 of the donors showed that most TCR beta V segments appeared in productive rearrangements either about 90% or about 30% of the time, which broadly matched IMGT annotations. A total of 150 to 200 TCR beta chains were listed by the study as associated with cytomegalovirus. When HLA alleles, especially DR and DQ, strongly co-occurred, attributing TCR associations to individual alleles was difficult. Because some donors lacked HLA typing at each locus, the association tests relied only on the typed subset. In a later analysis, most CMV-associated TCR beta chains were found to appear HLA-restricted, with HLA associations seemingly driven largely by CMV exposure. In a later analysis, HLA-associated TCR beta chains were found to be more clonally expanded and to have lower generation probabilities than equally common non-associated chains. Correlated functional status among segregating V segments might be attributable to linkage disequilibrium, but an unknown experimental factor could not be ruled out. In a later analysis, over 15,000 TCR beta sequences were associated with specific HLA alleles at a false discovery rate of 0.05. In vitro tests confirmed that three of the cytomegalovirus-associated TCR beta chains recognize cytomegalovirus antigens. Some IMGT-functional V segments, including TRBV6-2 and TRBV6-3, could not be told apart with the 87-base-pair reads, so those segments were excluded. In a later analysis, TCR association rates were found to vary across HLA loci, with the most associated TCRs seen for DRB1 alleles and the fewest for HLA-C alleles. Presence/absence analyses assumed roughly uniform sequencing depth across donors, an assumption that may not hold. A later genetic analysis associated a missense DCLRE1C variant with V-gene and J-gene trimming of TCR beta chains, and an independent cohort replicated the association. Several of the top co-occurrence clusters appeared to be linked to parvovirus B19, influenza, CMV and Epstein-Barr virus, according to a later analysis. CMV serostatus was the only immune exposure information available for the cohort. A further reported finding was that TCR beta sequences accurately predicted the HLA-A and HLA-B alleles for most subjects in the first cohort. It was suggested by the authors that the approach could potentially be generalized to other disease states and immunological phenotypes. In this cohort, only TCR beta chains were sequenced, and detectable features were limited by the absence of alpha or paired-chain data. While some public TCRs were present in many individuals, most TCR sequences turned up only very rarely across donors. The sequencing pipeline was judged likely to have produced a cluster of highly shared sequence variants as a technical artifact.

The sample consisted of PBMCs. The V gene is TRBV5-1 and the J gene is TRBJ1-4, and 8 junctional nucleotides match TRBD1. The TCR originated in a woman under 30 in good health and CMV-seronegative. Here the CDR3 is given as CASSLEAGGDEKLFF. The nucleotide sequence is TGCGCCAGCAGCTTGGAGGCAGGGGGCGATGAAAAACTGTTTTTT.